This record looks at one TCR beta chain sequence and its context. Using a J-beta primer mix together with a sample-barcoded 5' primer, a second PCR was run for roughly 6 to 11 cycles. Every sample produced at least 2.5 million CDR3-containing paired-end reads. TCRdb re-called the 5' RACE reads with MiXCR, one entry per CDR3 protein. The sample holds roughly 860,000 distinct CDR3 sequences; less than 80% are singletons and the top ten take around a quarter. The record originates from a study of blood T cells in healthy people across ages. This CDR3 region has 16 residues. Germline V gene sequence: CDR1 SGHRS, CDR2 YFSETQ. The V gene lost 0 bases and the J gene lost 0 bases, with 10 bases spanning the gap.

The rearrangement joins TRBV5-1 to TRBJ2-1, with a possible D match to TRBD1 (6 bases). The TCR originated in a young man in good health. Sample: blood. The CDR3 DNA is TGCGCCAGCAGCTTGGGGGACAACCGCTCCTACAATGAGCAGTTCTTC. Translation: CASSLGDNRSYNEQFF.